These 26 T cell receptor beta chains came from one sample sequenced in a study of blood T cell repertoires in COVID-19. Assay: immunoSEQ multiplex PCR; the TCRdb copy retains only in-frame clones and omits some. The table lists about 160,000 clones, over 85% of them singletons. Sequencing was performed on peripheral blood. Every receptor here comes from a woman aged 60-75 years with COVID-19, enrolled during active disease.

The chain links TRBV18 to TRBJ1-1, with a possible D match to TRBD1 (5 bases). Germline V gene data show CDR1 as KGHSH and CDR2 as LQKENI. CDR3 length equals 15 residues. V was clipped by 2 bases and J by 1 base, with 11 bases between them. CDR3 nucleotide sequence: TGTGCCAGCTCACCAGCAGGGTACCCGAACACTGAAGCTTTCTTT. Translating gives CASSPAGYPNTEAFF.

This chain uses TRBV5-1 with TRBJ1-1; TRBD1 is a possible D gene (5 bases). The ends were cut back, 3 bases at V and 11 bases at J, with 14 bases in the middle. Germline V CDR1 and CDR2: SGHRS, YFSETQ. The CDR3 runs 12 residues. The CDR3 sequence is CASSSWGESAFF. DNA of the CDR3: TGCGCCAGCAGCTCGTGGGGGGAGAGCGCTTTCTTT.

This chain joins TRBV19 and TRBJ2-2; weak D call: TRBD1 (6 bases). The CDR3 totals 16 residues. V gave up 7 bases and J gave up 6 bases, with 21 bases separating them. Germline V gene lookup returns CDR1 LNHDA and CDR2 SQIVND (reference sequence). The CDR3 sequence is CASKGLQWGQPGELFF. In nucleotides, the CDR3 is TGTGCCAGTAAAGGGTTGCAGTGGGGGCAACCCGGGGAGCTGTTTTTT.

The gene calls are TRBV19 and TRBJ1-5; a weak D match, TRBD1 (5 bases). V was shortened by 1 base and J by 3 bases, with 7 bases between the two germline ends. This CDR3 contains 14 residues. Germline CDR1 LNHDA, CDR2 SQIVND (reference sequence). The DNA of the CDR3 is TGTGCCAGTAGTATAGCAGGGTACAATCAGCCCCAGCATTTT. This codes for CASSIAGYNQPQHF.

This sequence joins TRBV6-5 and TRBJ1-2; D is perhaps TRBD1 (5 bases). V lost 5 bases and J 7 bases, leaving 14 bases between the germline ends. CDR1 is MNHEY and CDR2 is SVGAGI in the germline V gene. The CDR3 has 13 amino acids. CDR3 sequence reads: CASSTQGLSGYTF. The CDR3 nucleotides read TGTGCCAGCAGTACCCAGGGCCTTAGTGGCTACACCTTC.

The chain couples TRBV27 to TRBJ2-7; a possible D gene is TRBD2 (6 bases). Trimming took off 3 bases at V and 3 bases at J, with 12 bases between the two ends. The CDR3 covers 14 residues. The V gene's germline CDR1 is MNHEY and CDR2 SMNVEV (reference sequence). The CDR3 nucleotides are TGTGCCAGCAGTTTTTCCGGGGGAGGCTACGAGCAGTACTTC. Translated, it gives CASSFSGGGYEQYF.

The chain employs TRBV6-5 and TRBJ2-7, with 11 bases fitting TRBD1. The V and J ends lost 5 bases and 3 bases, in that order; junction bases with no gene match: 6. Germline V gene data show CDR1 as MNHEY and CDR2 as SVGAGI. The CDR3 extends over 15 amino acids. CDR3: CASSHWDRGDYEQYF. The CDR3 DNA is TGTGCCAGCAGTCACTGGGACAGGGGGGACTACGAGCAGTACTTC.

The J gene is TRBJ2-7, the V gene TRBV7-9; 8 positions match TRBD1. The CDR3 runs 15 residues. Germline CDR1 SEHNR, CDR2 FQNEAQ (reference sequence). J gave up 7 bases and V 5 bases, and 13 bases lay outside the gene matches. CDR3 protein: CASSPPDRVRWEQYF. For the CDR3, the DNA is TGTGCCAGCAGCCCCCCGGACAGGGTCCGCTGGGAGCAGTACTTC. The full variable domain, its missing parts supplied by reference TRBV7-9 and TRBJ2-7, is DTGVSQNPRHKITKRGQNVTFRCDPISEHNRLYWYRQTLGQGPEFLTYFQNEAQLEKSRLLSDRFSAERPKGSFSTLEIQRTEQGDSAMYLCASSPPDRVRWEQYFGPGTRLTVT.

V is TRBV7-3 and J is TRBJ2-7; D may be TRBD1 (5 bases). Germline V CDR1 and CDR2: SGHTA, FQGTGA. V dropped 6 bases and J dropped 3 bases, with 18 bases sitting between them. CDR3 length: 15 amino acids. The CDR3: CASRKGRQKHYEQYF. CDR3 bases: TGTGCCAGCAGGAAAGGACGACAGAAGCACTACGAGCAGTACTTC.

V is TRBV19 and J is TRBJ1-5; maybe TRBD1 (5 bases). The CDR3 covers 14 residues. The germline CDR1 and CDR2 sequences are LNHDA and SQIVND (reference sequence). V shed 7 bases and J shed 2 bases, with 12 bases lying between them. The CDR3 DNA follows: TGTGCCAGTAACACCGGGGGGGGCAATCAGCCCCAGCATTTT. This encodes CASNTGGGNQPQHF. Drawing the rest from reference TRBV19 and TRBJ1-5, the complete variable domain is DGGITQSPKYLFRKEGQNVTLSCEQNLNHDAMYWYRQDPGQGLRLIYYSQIVNDFQKGDIAEGYSVSREKKESFPLTVTSAQKNPTAFYLCASNTGGGNQPQHFGDGTRLSIL.

V usage is TRBV12-3 or TRBV12-4 and J usage is TRBJ1-2, with D perhaps TRBD1 (6 bases). This CDR3 region has 13 residues. Trimming removed 5 bases at V and 3 bases at J, with 10 bases between. The CDR3 loop reads CASSPGTYYGYTF. CDR3 nucleotides: TGTGCCAGCAGTCCGGGGACATACTATGGCTACACCTTC.

The chain employs TRBV7-2 and TRBJ2-1; 9 bases fit TRBD2. Germline CDR1 and CDR2: SGHTA and FQGNSA. The CDR3 spans 15 residues. V shed 1 base and J 8 bases; nucleotides not matched to a gene: 6. The CDR3 nucleotides read TGTGCCAGCAGCTTAGGGGCTAGCGGGGATGATGAGCAGTTCTTC. As protein: CASSLGASGDDEQFF.

V is TRBV30 and J is TRBJ1-5, with a tentative D call TRBD1 (5 bases). The CDR3 is 13 residues long. V lost 2 bases, J lost 12 bases, and 17 bases lay in between. Germline CDR1 is GTSNPN and CDR2 is SVGIG (reference sequence). CDR3 in amino acids: CAWSLRRGDYQHF. The CDR3 DNA reads TGTGCCTGGAGTTTAAGGAGGGGAGATTACCAGCATTTT.

The DNA of the CDR3 is TGTGCCAGCAGCGTCGGGGGGGTGCACAATGAGCAGTTCTTC. The encoded protein is CASSVGGVHNEQFF. V gene TRBV9 combines with J gene TRBJ2-1; TRBD2 aligns across 8 bases. The CDR3 covers 14 residues. Germline V gives CDR1 SGDLS, CDR2 YYNGEE. The J segment lost 5 bases and the V segment lost 2 bases, leaving 3 bases of the junction unmatched.

The chain joins TRBV7-2 to TRBJ2-7, with TRBD1 matching over 7 bases. This CDR3 is built from 15 residues. The V and J ends lost 1 base and 3 bases, in that order; junction bases with no gene match: 6. Germline-derived CDR1 and CDR2 are SGHTA and FQGNSA. The CDR3 bases are TGTGCCAGCAGCTTAGAGGGGGCCGTGGGCTACGAGCAGTACTTC. Amino acids: CASSLEGAVGYEQYF. Variable domain in full (rest from reference TRBV7-2 and TRBJ2-7): GAGVSQSPSNKVTEKGKDVELRCDPISGHTALYWYRQSLGQGLEFLIYFQGNSAPDKSGLPSDRFSAERTGGSVSTLTIQRTQQEDSAVYLCASSLEGAVGYEQYFGPGTRLTVT.

The chain has TRBV19 and TRBJ1-5, with TRBD1 as a possible D gene (6 bases). Trimming pared 5 bases from V and 2 bases from J, leaving 16 bases between. CDR1 is LNHDA, CDR2 SQIVND, per germline (reference sequence). The CDR3 runs 16 residues. DNA for the CDR3: TGTGCCAGTAGTGGGGGGGCTCACGGAGGCAATCAGCCCCAGCATTTT. Encoded protein: CASSGGAHGGNQPQHF.

This chain connects TRBV6-2 or TRBV6-3 to TRBJ2-3; 13 nucleotides agree with TRBD2. The V gene end was trimmed by 4 bases and the J gene end by 7 bases; junction bases not matched to a gene: 8. The germline V gene encodes CDR1 MNHEY and CDR2 SVGEGT. The CDR3 length is 16 residues. The CDR3 DNA follows: TGTGCCAGCAGTTCGGGACTAGCGGGGTTAGGAAATACGCAGTATTTT. Translation: CASSSGLAGLGNTQYF.

The chain uses TRBV19 and TRBJ1-1, with a tentative D call TRBD1 (5 bases). V was clipped by 5 bases and J by 1 base, with 11 bases between them. CDR1 is LNHDA, CDR2 SQIVND, per germline (reference sequence). The CDR3 is 14 amino acids. The CDR3 reads CASSWQGQNTEAFF. CDR3 nucleotides: TGTGCCAGTAGTTGGCAGGGCCAGAACACTGAAGCTTTCTTT.

The chain has TRBV4-3 and TRBJ2-7; D remains unclear. Trimming shortened V by 0 bases and J by 3 bases, and 6 bases separated the two germline ends. Germline V lookup: CDR1 LGHNA, CDR2 YSLEER. The CDR3 loop spans 13 amino acids. In DNA form, the CDR3 reads TGCGCCAGCAGCCAAGATCGCAGCTACGAGCAGTACTTC. It encodes CASSQDRSYEQYF.

This clone has only one observation. V is TRBV7-9 and J is TRBJ2-1; D may be TRBD2 (6 bases). CDR1 and CDR2 from the germline V gene are SEHNR and FQNEAQ (reference sequence). Trimming took off 1 base at V and 3 bases at J, with 19 bases between the two ends. This CDR3 has 18 residues. This CDR3 reads CASSLGLVSNALYNEQFF. In nucleotides, the CDR3 is TGTGCCAGCAGCTTAGGACTAGTTTCCAACGCGCTCTACAATGAGCAGTTCTTC.

This clone showed up just once. This sequence joins TRBV12-5 and TRBJ1-1; D unresolved. Trimming removed 1 base at V and 0 bases at J, with 9 bases between. Germline values: CDR1 LGHNT, CDR2 FRNRAP. This CDR3 has 15 residues. Here the CDR3 reads CASGLAPGLNTEAFF. The CDR3 nucleotides are TGTGCTAGTGGTTTGGCCCCAGGCTTGAACACTGAAGCTTTCTTT.

The chain couples TRBV6-5 to TRBJ1-3; TRBD1 agrees at 7 bases. V was clipped by 6 bases and J by 0 bases; unmatched bases: 5. Germline-derived CDR1 and CDR2 are MNHEY and SVGAGI. The CDR3 runs 15 residues. As DNA, the CDR3 is TGTGCCAGCAGCCGTTGGACAGGCTCTGGAAACACCATATATTTT. This translates into CASSRWTGSGNTIYF.

This chain joins TRBV5-6 and TRBJ1-3, with D uncertain. V was clipped by 2 bases and J by 0 bases, with 12 bases between them. Germline-derived CDR1 and CDR2 are SGHDT and YYEEEE. The CDR3 extends over 16 amino acids. CDR3 nucleotides: TGTGCCAGCAGCTTTCGGACTGGTCGCTCTGGAAACACCATATATTTT. Translated: CASSFRTGRSGNTIYF.

V is TRBV5-6 and J is TRBJ1-4; no clear D. Germline V gene lookup returns CDR1 SGHDT and CDR2 YYEEEE. The length of the CDR3 is 12 residues. The V end was cut by 1 base, the J end by 13 bases, with 11 bases between. CDR3 sequence: CASSLLGDPLFF. The DNA for the CDR3 is TGTGCCAGCAGCTTGCTCGGGGATCCACTGTTTTTT.

The chain uses TRBV28 and TRBJ1-1; 9 bases map to TRBD1. The germline V gene has CDR1 MDHEN and CDR2 SYDVKM. The CDR3 runs to 13 residues. Trimming took 4 bases from V and 9 from J; bases not matched to a gene: 6. The CDR3 region has the DNA TGTGCCAGCAGTTCGACCGGGACAGGGAAAGCTTTCTTT. As protein: CASSSTGTGKAFF.

This chain joins TRBV3-1 (or the pseudogene TRBV3-2) and TRBJ2-5, with TRBD2 identical over 7 bases. The CDR3 length is 14 residues. The V and J ends lost 8 bases and 3 bases, in that order; junction bases with no gene match: 9. Germline CDR1 is LGHDT and CDR2 is YNNKEL (reference sequence). The CDR3, as DNA: TGTGCCAGCCAGCCAGGGAGCGGGAAAGAGACCCAGTACTTC. This sequence encodes CASQPGSGKETQYF.